These 15 T cell receptor beta chains originate from one sample sequenced in a study of blood T cell repertoires in COVID-19. Sequencing used immunoSEQ multiplex PCR; TCRdb keeps in-frame clones, though not all of them. The data show fewer than 450,000 clones, 90% seen once. Material for sequencing was PBMCs or T cells enriched from blood (not recorded which). These TCRs come from a man between 18 and 35 years old who had recovered from COVID-19.

V and J are TRBV27 and TRBJ2-3; D is perhaps TRBD2 (5 bases). The CDR3 covers 14 residues. Trimming removed 2 bases from V and 3 bases from J, with 9 bases in between. Germline V gene data show CDR1 as MNHEY and CDR2 as SMNVEV (reference sequence). The CDR3 here is CASSLAGLTDTQYF. As DNA, the CDR3 is TGTGCCAGCAGTTTAGCAGGACTTACAGATACGCAGTATTTT.

This clone was detected only once. The chain carries TRBV3-1 (or the pseudogene TRBV3-2) and TRBJ1-6, with 7 bases aligning to TRBD1. Germline CDR1 and CDR2: LGHDT and YNNKEL (reference sequence). The junction had 12 bases not matched to a gene; V was cut back by 6 bases and J by 7 bases. The CDR3 covers 16 residues. The CDR3 protein is CASRRLTGTANSPLHF. Here the CDR3 DNA reads TGTGCCAGCAGGCGACTTACCGGGACAGCGAATTCACCCCTCCACTTT.

The rearrangement links TRBV7-8 to TRBJ2-2, with D perhaps matching TRBD1 (6 bases). Germline V CDR1 and CDR2: SGHVS, FQNEAQ. The CDR3 is made up of 18 amino acids. The V and J ends lost 3 bases and 2 bases respectively, with 19 bases between them. Here the CDR3 reads CASSFSSLTGINTGELFF. In DNA, the CDR3 is TGTGCCAGCAGCTTTAGCTCTCTGACAGGAATAAACACCGGGGAGCTGTTTTTT.

CDR3 DNA sequence: TGTGCCAGCAGCTTGGGGTCCCGACAGGGGGTCTACGCTGAAGCTTTCTTT. This codes for CASSLGSRQGVYAEAFF. The chain joins TRBV5-4 to TRBJ1-1; TRBD1 aligns across 9 bases. Germline V CDR1 and CDR2: SGHNT, YYREEE (reference sequence). The CDR3 sequence is 17 residues long. After removal of 0 bases from V and 6 bases from J, the junction contained 12 bases not matched to a gene.

The chain has TRBV4-1 and TRBJ2-1; D is possibly TRBD2 (5 bases). V was pared by 2 bases and J by 4 bases, with 21 bases between. This CDR3 has 18 amino acids. Germline values: CDR1 MGHRA, CDR2 YSYEKL. CDR3 bases: TGCGCCAGCAGCCAATTCATCGGGGTGAGCGGATCTTACAATGAGCAGTTCTTC. This encodes CASSQFIGVSGSYNEQFF.

The DNA for the CDR3 is TGTGCCACCAGCAGAGAGGCTCAGGGTAACACTGAAGCTTTCTTT. This gives the protein CATSREAQGNTEAFF. This chain joins TRBV15 and TRBJ1-1, with TRBD1 as a possible D gene (5 bases). V was trimmed by 0 bases and J by 2 bases, leaving 10 bases between them. This CDR3 contains 15 residues. Germline CDR1 LNHNV, CDR2 YYDKDF (reference sequence).

The chain uses TRBV12-5 and TRBJ2-2, with 7 bases that match TRBD1. There are 15 residues in the CDR3. Per the germline V gene, CDR1 is LGHNT and CDR2 is FRNRAP. With 1 base clipped from V and 5 bases from J, the junction kept 4 bases outside the gene matches. The CDR3 coding sequence is TGTGCTAGTGGTTTGGGACAGGGAACAACCGGGGAGCTGTTTTTT. Translated: CASGLGQGTTGELFF.

This clone was found once. The rearrangement links TRBV23-1 to TRBJ2-5, with 8 bases identical to TRBD1. TRBV23-1 is an open reading frame, and its role is uncertain. There are 13 residues in the CDR3. Unmatched junction bases numbered 3, after V lost 4 bases and J lost 5 bases. The CDR3: CASSPRGQETQYF. CDR3 bases: TGCGCCAGCAGTCCCAGGGGGCAGGAGACCCAGTACTTC.

The genes are TRBV15 and TRBJ2-5, with 7 bases aligning to TRBD2. V was pared by 1 base and J by 0 bases, with 5 bases of the junction left unmatched. This CDR3 comprises 16 residues. Germline-derived CDR1 and CDR2 are LNHNV and YYDKDF (reference sequence). The CDR3 DNA sequence: TGTGCCACCAGCAGAGGGCAGCGGGGCTACCAAGAGACCCAGTACTTC. Translation: CATSRGQRGYQETQYF. The full variable domain, rest sourced from reference TRBV15 and TRBJ2-5, is DAMVIQNPRYQVTQFGKPVTLSCSQTLNHNVMYWYQQKSSQAPKLLFHYYDKDFNNEADTPDNFQSRRPNTSFCFLDIRSPGLGDTAMYLCATSRGQRGYQETQYFGPGTRLLVL.

Written as DNA, the CDR3 is TGTGCCAGCAGTGACCGCCGGGGCACCGGGGAGCTGTTTTTT. This translates into CASSDRRGTGELFF. The chain joins TRBV2 to TRBJ2-2; possible D gene TRBD2, 5 bases. Germline V CDR1 and CDR2: SNHLY, FYNNEI. Trimming shortened V by 3 bases and J by 4 bases, and 9 bases separated the two germline ends. The CDR3 runs 14 residues.

The V call is TRBV9, the J call TRBJ2-3; a possible D gene is TRBD2 (6 bases). The germline V and J ends were trimmed by 0 bases and 2 bases, with 16 bases remaining between them. Germline CDR1 SGDLS, CDR2 YYNGEE. The CDR3 is 17 residues long. The CDR3 sequence is CASSVEFSGSSTDTQYF. The CDR3 bases are TGTGCCAGCAGCGTAGAGTTCAGCGGGTCATCCACAGATACGCAGTATTTT.

This clone has only one observation. V and J are TRBV9 and TRBJ1-1; perhaps TRBD1 as D (5 bases). The ends were cut back, 3 bases at V and 6 bases at J, with 9 bases in the middle. Germline assignment: CDR1 SGDLS and CDR2 YYNGEE. This CDR3 comprises 12 residues. The CDR3 DNA is TGTGCCAGCAGCGCCGGGGGTTCTGAAGCTTTCTTT. Protein sequence: CASSAGGSEAFF.

This chain uses TRBV12-3 or TRBV12-4 with TRBJ2-5; a weak D match, TRBD1 (6 bases). The CDR3 is 12 residues long. Trimming left V 5 bases short and J 5 bases short, with 9 bases between. CDR3 protein: CASSTGWETQYF. Written as DNA, the CDR3 is TGTGCCAGCAGTACAGGGTGGGAGACCCAGTACTTC.

The gene calls are TRBV2 and TRBJ2-7; D possibly corresponds to TRBD1 (6 bases). CDR1 and CDR2 (germline): SNHLY, FYNNEI. Trimming cost V 1 base and J 6 bases, with 13 bases left between them. The CDR3 has 14 residues. The CDR3 loop reads CASSEGGQGREQYF. The CDR3 nucleotides read TGTGCCAGCAGTGAAGGGGGGCAAGGTCGCGAGCAGTACTTC.

The J gene is TRBJ1-1, the V gene TRBV28; a weak D match, TRBD1 (5 bases). Germline V gives CDR1 MDHEN, CDR2 SYDVKM. The CDR3 covers 19 residues. Trimming left V 5 bases short and J 2 bases short, with 27 bases between. In nucleotides, the CDR3 is TGTGCCAGCAGTGTTTCGATTAGGACACCTTTTTCCCCAAACACTGAAGCTTTCTTT. Translated, it gives CASSVSIRTPFSPNTEAFF.